These 13 T cell receptor beta chains originate from one sample sequenced in a study of blood T cells in healthy people across ages. Primers used in a second PCR of roughly 7 to 11 cycles were a sample-barcoded 5' primer and a J-beta primer mix. TCRdb reanalysed the 5' RACE reads using MiXCR and keeps one entry per CDR3 protein. The sample contains approximately 670,000 distinct CDR3 sequences, around 41% of which appear only once. The sample was blood. These receptors all stem from a man older than 75 in good health.

The chain has TRBV12-3 or TRBV12-4 and TRBJ2-4, with 8 positions matching TRBD2. The J call is in doubt because the DNA end fits TRBJ2-5 better. CDR3 length equals 14 residues. This chain's CDR3 is CASNLGLAWETQYF. CDR3 DNA: TGTGCCAGCAATCTCGGACTAGCTTGGGAGACCCAGTACTTC.

The chain recombines TRBV15 with TRBJ2-5; maybe TRBD2 (5 bases). Germline-derived CDR1 and CDR2 are LNHNV and YYDKDF (reference sequence). This CDR3 is built from 15 residues. With 4 bases removed from V and 2 bases from J, the gap between germline ends came to 14 bases. The DNA for the CDR3 is TGTGCCACCAGCACGGACTCTCGTGGACAAGAGACCCAGTACTTC. This codes for CATSTDSRGQETQYF.

This clonotype showed up many times. The V gene is TRBV7-2, the J gene TRBJ2-1; maybe TRBD1 (6 bases). The CDR3 has 14 amino acids. The V and J ends lost 5 bases and 4 bases respectively, with 12 bases between them. Germline CDR1 and CDR2: SGHTA and FQGNSA. The CDR3 bases are TGTGCCAGCAGCCACCGACAGGTGTACAATGAGCAGTTCTTC. Protein sequence: CASSHRQVYNEQFF.

This clonotype was observed a handful of times. CDR3 amino acids: CASSAGQYYGYTF. The CDR3 DNA is TGCGCCAGCAGCGCGGGACAGTACTATGGCTACACCTTC. This chain connects TRBV5-1 to TRBJ1-2; the match to TRBD1 covers 7 bases. Germline CDR1 reads SGHRS; CDR2 reads YFSETQ. This CDR3 has 13 amino acids. The J segment lost 3 bases and the V segment lost 4 bases, leaving 3 bases of the junction unmatched.

CDR3 region: CASSWDRAPNYGYTF. The CDR3 nucleotides are TGTGCCAGCAGTTGGGACAGGGCCCCCAACTATGGCTACACCTTC. The chain recombines TRBV28 with TRBJ1-2, with 9 bases identical to TRBD1. Germline-derived CDR1 and CDR2 are MDHEN and SYDVKM. CDR3 length equals 15 residues. Trimming at V came to 4 bases and at J to 2 bases, leaving 5 bases not matched to a gene.

Concerning this clonotype itself: One junction end disagrees with the germline gene, perhaps due to a read error. This chain uses TRBV7-2 with TRBJ1-5, with 8 bases that match TRBD1. Germline values: CDR1 SGHTA, CDR2 FQGNSA. The CDR3 has 13 residues. DNA of the CDR3: TGTGCCAGCACCGGACAGGGCGCGCAGCCCCGGCATTTT. This sequence encodes CASTGQGAQPRHF. Variable domain in full (rest from reference TRBV7-2 and TRBJ1-5): GAGVSQSPSNKVTEKGKDVELRCDPISGHTALYWYRQSLGQGLEFLIYFQGNSAPDKSGLPSDRFSAERTGGSVSTLTIQRTQQEDSAVYLCASTGQGAQPRHFGDGTRLSIL.

This clonotype was recorded a few times. A much bigger clone sits one base away, suggesting this may be a read error. This chain connects TRBV4-3 to TRBJ1-2, with D possibly being TRBD1 (5 bases). Germline lookup yields CDR1 LGHNA and CDR2 YSLEER. There are 17 residues in the CDR3. Trimming cost V 4 bases and J 0 bases, with 18 bases left between them. In DNA form, the CDR3 reads TGCGCCAGCAGCCCGAGCTCCGGGACGCCAACTAACTATGGCTACACCTTC. Its protein is CASSPSSGTPTNYGYTF.

In this sample, this clonotype turned up once. The genes are TRBV12-3 or TRBV12-4 and TRBJ1-2; 7 bases are a match to TRBD1. The CDR3 loop spans 13 amino acids. V lost 5 bases and J lost 8; bases outside the gene matches: 8. The CDR3: CASSEIQGGGYTF. Written as DNA, the CDR3 is TGTGCCAGCAGTGAGATACAAGGGGGCGGCTACACCTTC.

This clonotype came up a few times. The rearrangement joins TRBV20-1 to TRBJ2-7; TRBD2 aligns across 12 bases. The CDR3 spans 14 residues. Germline V gene data show CDR1 as DFQATT and CDR2 as SNEGSKA (reference sequence). V shed 3 bases, J shed 4 bases, and the junction held 4 bases outside the gene matches. The CDR3 nucleotides are TGCAGTGCTAGCGCTAGCGGGGGGGTATACGAGCAGTACTTC. Protein product: CSASASGGVYEQYF.

The V and J genes are TRBV6-4 and TRBJ2-3; weak D call: TRBD1 (5 bases). This CDR3 has 14 residues. The germline V gene encodes CDR1 MRHNA and CDR2 SNTAGT. V was trimmed by 0 bases and J by 1 base, leaving 5 bases between them. CDR3 nucleotides: TGTGCCAGCAGTGACTCACAGGGCACAGATACGCAGTATTTT. It encodes CASSDSQGTDTQYF.

This clonotype was seen just once. The chain's CDR3 is CASSQAPLRLYNEQFF. CDR3 nucleotides: TGTGCCAGCAGCCAGGCTCCCTTACGTCTCTACAATGAGCAGTTCTTC. V and J are TRBV3-1 and TRBJ2-1; D is ambiguous. With 3 bases removed from V and 3 bases from J, the gap between germline ends came to 15 bases. CDR1 and CDR2 from the germline V gene are LGHDT and YNNKEL (reference sequence). The CDR3 consists of 16 residues.

Comments on this clonotype: A junction end diverges from the germline sequence, so it may reflect a read error. This sequence joins TRBV4-1 and TRBJ1-5; weak D call: TRBD1 (6 bases). The CDR3 is 16 residues long. Germline loops: CDR1 MGHRA, CDR2 YSYEKL. Written as DNA, the CDR3 is TGCGCCAGCAGCCAAGACTGGGGGGCGAACAATCAGCCTCAGCATTTT. Translated, it gives CASSQDWGANNQPQHF.

The chain recombines TRBV6-1 with TRBJ1-5; TRBD1 agrees at 8 bases. CDR3 length: 21 amino acids. In germline, CDR1 is MNHNS, CDR2 SASEGT. V was pared by 6 bases and J by 1 base, with 23 bases of the junction left unmatched. The chain's CDR3 is CASSSSPFGQGRGTSNQPQHF. The CDR3, as DNA: TGTGCCAGCAGCAGTTCCCCCTTTGGACAGGGTCGGGGTACGAGCAATCAGCCCCAGCATTTT.